The rows below give T cell receptor beta chains drawn from one sample of a study of T cells in tumors after PD-1 blockade. TCRdb's table, derived via immunoSEQ multiplex PCR, lists solely in-frame clones and lacks some. The sample has about 16,000 clones; around 80% are singletons. The material was PBMCs, obtained after anti-PD-1 treatment. The receptors stem from a human donor with basal cell carcinoma. Both conserved end residues are part of each CDR3. The D gene is left open where the match is weak. Clone size is given for some rows only: seen once, a few or many times, or a class if the clone is expanded.

D,size,J,V,DNA,CDR3
-,-,TRBJ2-7,TRBV27,TGTGCCAGCAGTGCCCTTACAGGGAAGTGGTACGAGCAGTACTTC,CASSALTGKWYEQYF
TRBD1,-,TRBJ2-7,TRBV18,TGTGCCAGCTCACCGGGACAGGGACAAGTAGGTGGAGAGCAGTACTTC,CASSPGQGQVGGEQYF
-,-,TRBJ2-7,TRBV27,TGTGCCAGCAGTTTAGGGGACCAGGGGAGATACGAGCAGTACTTC,CASSLGDQGRYEQYF
-,once,TRBJ1-5,TRBV3-1/TRBV3-2,TGTGCCAGCAGCCAAGATCTTGGGGGCCGGGGCAATCAGCCCCAGCATTTT,CASSQDLGGRGNQPQHF
TRBD2,-,TRBJ2-4,TRBV9,TGTGCCAGCAGCGGGAGCGGGGGGGCCGACAAAAACATTCAGTACTTC,CASSGSGGADKNIQYF
TRBD1,-,TRBJ1-2,TRBV3-1/TRBV3-2,TGTGCCAGCAGCCAAGGCCAGAGTCTAAGACAGGGCGGCTACACCTTC,CASSQGQSLRQGGYTF
-,-,TRBJ2-7,TRBV10-3,TGTGCCATCAGTGGGGGCGGGACAGAGGACTACGAGCAGTACTTC,CAISGGGTEDYEQYF
TRBD1,once,TRBJ2-2,TRBV6-2/TRBV6-3,TGTGCCAGCAGTTACGAGGCAGGACAGGCCTCGCGTGGCACCGGGGAGCTGTTTTTT,CASSYEAGQASRGTGELFF
-,-,TRBJ2-7,TRBV18,TGTGCCAGCTCACCACTAGGCTTATCCTACGAGCAGTACTTC,CASSPLGLSYEQYF
-,-,TRBJ2-2,TRBV4-2,TGTGCCAGCAGCCAAAACGACGGGGAGCTGTTTTTT,CASSQNDGELFF
-,-,TRBJ2-5,TRBV7-2,TGTGCCAGCAGCCAAAGGGGGGCCAGGGCAGAGACCCAGTACTTC,CASSQRGARAETQYF
TRBD2,-,TRBJ2-1,TRBV6-5,TGTGCCAGCTGCTTAGGTGGGGGGGGGTACAATGAGCAGTTCTTC,CASCLGGGGYNEQFF
TRBD1,few,TRBJ1-6,TRBV7-9,TGTGCCAGCAGCTCTCTTACCGGGACAGGCTATAATTCACCCCTCCACTTT,CASSSLTGTGYNSPLHF
-,-,TRBJ1-1,TRBV4-3,TGCGCCAGCAGCCAAGGCATCAACACTGAAGCTTTCTTT,CASSQGINTEAFF
-,-,TRBJ2-7,TRBV29-1,TGCAGCGTTGCAGAGACAAGCTCCTACGAGCAGTACTTC,CSVAETSSYEQYF
-,large,TRBJ2-5,TRBV15,TGTGCCACCAGCAGAGAAAGAGGGGCGGTGGAGACCCAGTACTTC,CATSRERGAVETQYF
TRBD1,-,TRBJ1-5,TRBV5-1,TGCGCCAGCAGCTTAGGGACAGGGGGTGTCCAGCCCCAGCATTTT,CASSLGTGGVQPQHF
-,-,TRBJ1-5,TRBV18,TGTGCCAGCTCACCAGGAGATAATCAGCCCCAGCATTTT,CASSPGDNQPQHF
TRBD1,-,TRBJ2-7,TRBV10-1,TGCGCCAGCAGACTAACAGAATGGACAGGAGCCTACGAGCAGTACTTC,CASRLTEWTGAYEQYF
TRBD2,-,TRBJ2-2,TRBV12-3/TRBV12-4,TGTGCCAGCAGTCCTAGCGGGGGTGGGGAGCTGTTTTTT,CASSPSGGGELFF
-,-,TRBJ2-5,TRBV28,TGTGCCAGCAGGCCAGGGTGGCAGGAGACCCAGTACTTC,CASRPGWQETQYF
-,-,TRBJ2-7,TRBV18,TGTGCCAGCTCACCAGGGACGGGGGACGAGCAGTACTTC,CASSPGTGDEQYF
-,once,TRBJ1-1,TRBV27,TGTGCCAGCAGTTGGGGGTCCGGCGACACTGAAGCTTTCTTT,CASSWGSGDTEAFF
TRBD2,-,TRBJ2-3,TRBV15,TGTGCCACCAGCAGAGATCTGGCTAGCGGAAGACTGGGGGCAGATACGCAGTATTTT,CATSRDLASGRLGADTQYF
-,-,TRBJ2-7,TRBV9,TGTGCCAGCAGCGTGGCAGGGACCTACGAGCAGTACTTC,CASSVAGTYEQYF
-,-,TRBJ1-5,TRBV12-2,TGTGCAAGTCGCTTTCCCCCCATTACAGGGGCCGGTAATCAGCCCCAGCATTTT,CASRFPPITGAGNQPQHF
TRBD2,medium-sized,TRBJ2-7,TRBV18,TGTGCCAGCTCACCATCCCCCCTAGCGGGAGAGGGTGGCGAGCAGTACTTC,CASSPSPLAGEGGEQYF
-,-,TRBJ2-1,TRBV23-1,TGCGCCAGCAGTCAATTTGGCAGGGTGGCCCACAATGAGCAGTTCTTC,CASSQFGRVAHNEQFF
TRBD1,-,TRBJ1-1,TRBV4-1,TGCGCCAGCAGCCAAGAACAGGGGCTTAACACTGAAGCTTTCTTT,CASSQEQGLNTEAFF
-,-,TRBJ2-1,TRBV5-4,TGTGCCAGCAGCTCCCGAGATGGGGGCAATGAGCAGTTCTTC,CASSSRDGGNEQFF
-,-,TRBJ2-2,TRBV5-1,TGCGCCAGCCTTGCTACCCAGAACACCGGGGAGCTGTTTTTT,CASLATQNTGELFF
-,-,TRBJ2-3,TRBV29-1,TGCAGCGTTGAAGATCTTGGCTTGGCAGGTGCAAATACGCAGTATTTT,CSVEDLGLAGANTQYF
TRBD2,-,TRBJ2-1,TRBV2,TGTGCCCCCAGTTATGGGGGGGCGCGGGAGGGGAGCTCCTACAATGAGCAGTTCTTC,CAPSYGGAREGSSYNEQFF
-,-,TRBJ2-4,TRBV4-2,TGTGCCAGCAGCCAAGTAGGGGGGATCGATTTACTAGCCAAAAACATTCAGTACTTC,CASSQVGGIDLLAKNIQYF
-,-,TRBJ2-5,TRBV9,TGTGCCAGCAGCGTAGGGGCGGGGCACCAAGAGACCCAGTACTTC,CASSVGAGHQETQYF
TRBD2,-,TRBJ2-3,TRBV5-4,TGTGCCAGCAGCACAAGACTAGCGGGGGGCACAGATACGCAGTATTTT,CASSTRLAGGTDTQYF
TRBD1,-,TRBJ1-4,TRBV15,TGTGCCACCAGCAGCCTTCGACAGGGAGGTGAAAAACTGTTTTTT,CATSSLRQGGEKLFF
TRBD1,-,TRBJ2-1,TRBV6-2/TRBV6-3,TGTGCCAGCAGTTACACGGATGTACAGGGGGCGCTTATAGGCGTACATGAGCAGTTCTTC,CASSYTDVQGALIGVHEQFF
TRBD1,-,TRBJ2-1,TRBV6-5,TGTGCCAGCAGTTCCGGGACAGGGGTTTTGGATGAGCAGTTCTTC,CASSSGTGVLDEQFF
TRBD2,-,TRBJ2-1,TRBV2,TGTGCCTGCTGTGAAGGGTGGGGGCGGGAGGGGAGCTCCTACAATGAGCAGTTCTTC,CACCEGWGREGSSYNEQFF
TRBD1,few,TRBJ2-7,TRBV14,TGTGCCAGCGGGGACAGAAACTCCTACGAGCAGTACTTC,CASGDRNSYEQYF
-,-,TRBJ1-5,TRBV30,TGTGCCTGGAGTCCTTATGGACAGATGAAGAATAGCAATCAGCCCCAGCATTTT,CAWSPYGQMKNSNQPQHF
TRBD1,few,TRBJ2-7,TRBV3-1/TRBV3-2,TGTGCCAGCAGCACGCGACAGGGCTCCTACGAGCAGTACTTC,CASSTRQGSYEQYF
-,-,TRBJ1-1,TRBV3-1/TRBV3-2,TGTGCCAGCAGCCAAGATCTGGGGGGAGCTTTCTTT,CASSQDLGGAFF
TRBD2,-,TRBJ2-3,TRBV5-4,TGTGCCAGCAGCTTCTCCCTAGCGGGATCAGATACGCAGTATTTT,CASSFSLAGSDTQYF
-,-,TRBJ1-1,TRBV5-1,TGCGCCAGCAAGCTCGGCGGGGACACTGAAGCTTTCTTT,CASKLGGDTEAFF
-,-,TRBJ1-5,TRBV19,TGTGCCAGTACCCGCGGCAGGTCCAATCAGCCCCAGCATTTT,CASTRGRSNQPQHF
-,-,TRBJ1-4,TRBV6-5,TGTGCCAGCTTGGGTGGAGATGAAAAACTGTTTTTT,CASLGGDEKLFF
TRBD2,-,TRBJ2-7,TRBV9,TGTGCCAGCAGCATTAGCGGGACCTCCTACGAGCAGTACTTC,CASSISGTSYEQYF
-,-,TRBJ2-7,TRBV6-5,TGTGCCAGCAGTCGGAGAGGGTCCGAGCAGTACTTC,CASSRRGSEQYF
TRBD2,-,TRBJ2-3,TRBV2,TGTGCCAGCAGTAAACTAGCGGGAATGACAGATACGCAGTATTTT,CASSKLAGMTDTQYF
-,-,TRBJ1-4,TRBV27,TGTGCCAGCAGTTTACTCGGCAGGTTGAATGAAAAACTGTTTTTT,CASSLLGRLNEKLFF
TRBD1,-,TRBJ2-3,TRBV4-1,TGCGCCAGCAGCGGGACAGGGGATGAAGATACGCAGTATTTT,CASSGTGDEDTQYF
-,-,TRBJ1-5,TRBV6-5,TGTGCCAGCAGTTACCAGAGGGGCCAGCCCCAGCATTTT,CASSYQRGQPQHF
-,-,TRBJ1-1,TRBV7-3,TGTGCCAGCAGCCCCGGACCGGAGAACACTGAAGCTTTCTTT,CASSPGPENTEAFF
TRBD2,-,TRBJ2-1,TRBV19,TGTGCCAGTAGTATAGCAAGCGGGATGGCCTACAATGAGCAGTTCTTC,CASSIASGMAYNEQFF